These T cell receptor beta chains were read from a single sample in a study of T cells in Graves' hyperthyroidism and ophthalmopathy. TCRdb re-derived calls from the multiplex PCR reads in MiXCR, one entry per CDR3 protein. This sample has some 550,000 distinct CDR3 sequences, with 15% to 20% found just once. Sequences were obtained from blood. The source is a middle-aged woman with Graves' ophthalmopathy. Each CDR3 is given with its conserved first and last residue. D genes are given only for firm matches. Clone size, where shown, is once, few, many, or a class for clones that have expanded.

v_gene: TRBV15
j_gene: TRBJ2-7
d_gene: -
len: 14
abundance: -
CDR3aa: CATSRWDTSYEQYF
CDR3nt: TGTGCCACCAGCAGGTGGGACACCTCCTACGAGCAGTACTTC

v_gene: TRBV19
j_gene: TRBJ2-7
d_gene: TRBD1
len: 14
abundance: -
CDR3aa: CASRQGERSYEQYF
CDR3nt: TGTGCCAGTCGACAGGGAGAACGATCCTACGAGCAGTACTTC

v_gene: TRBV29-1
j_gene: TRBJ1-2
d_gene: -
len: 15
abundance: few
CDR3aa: CSVAQLRGANYGYTF
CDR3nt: TGCAGCGTGGCACAGCTACGGGGGGCGAACTATGGCTACACCTTC

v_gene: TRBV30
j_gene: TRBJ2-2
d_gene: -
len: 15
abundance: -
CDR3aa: CAWSVLRGRAGELFF
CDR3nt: TGTGCCTGGAGTGTACTGAGGGGAAGGGCCGGGGAGCTGTTTTTT

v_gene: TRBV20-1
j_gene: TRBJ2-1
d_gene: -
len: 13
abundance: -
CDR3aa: CSGGGASYNEQFF
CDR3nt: TGCAGTGGGGGCGGGGCCTCCTACAATGAGCAGTTCTTC

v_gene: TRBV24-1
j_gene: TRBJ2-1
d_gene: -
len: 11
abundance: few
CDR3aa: CATNSNNEQFF
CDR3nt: TGTGCCACCAACAGTAACAATGAGCAGTTCTTC

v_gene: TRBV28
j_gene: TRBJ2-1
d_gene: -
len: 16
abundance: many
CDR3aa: CASSFLGGQGYNEQFF
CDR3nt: TGTGCCAGCAGTTTCCTGGGGGGCCAGGGCTACAATGAGCAGTTCTTC

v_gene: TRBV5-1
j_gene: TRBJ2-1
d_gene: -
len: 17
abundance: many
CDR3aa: CASSLLLSDRSYNEQFF
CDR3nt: TGCGCCAGCAGCTTGCTCCTCTCGGACCGTTCCTACAATGAGCAGTTCTTC

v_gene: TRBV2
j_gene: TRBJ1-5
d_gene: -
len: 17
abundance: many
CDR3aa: CASSKERQEYSNQPQHF
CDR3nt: TGTGCCAGCAGTAAAGAGCGTCAGGAATATAGCAATCAGCCCCAGCATTTT

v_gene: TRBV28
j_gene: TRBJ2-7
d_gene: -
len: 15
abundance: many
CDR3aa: CASNPKGLQSYEQYF
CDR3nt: TGTGCCAGCAACCCAAAGGGGCTTCAGTCCTACGAGCAGTACTTC

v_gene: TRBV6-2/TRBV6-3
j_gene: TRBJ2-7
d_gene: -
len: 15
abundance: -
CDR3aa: CASSYVQGPTYEQYF
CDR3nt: TGTGCCAGCAGTTACGTCCAGGGACCTACCTACGAGCAGTACTTC

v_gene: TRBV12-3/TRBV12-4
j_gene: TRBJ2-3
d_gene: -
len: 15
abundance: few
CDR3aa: CASSLELDAADTQYF
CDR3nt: TGTGCCAGCAGTTTAGAACTCGATGCGGCAGATACGCAGTATTTT

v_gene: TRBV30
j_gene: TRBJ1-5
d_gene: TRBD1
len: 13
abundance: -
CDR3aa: CAFDDRGNQPQHF
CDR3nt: TGTGCCTTCGACGACAGGGGTAATCAGCCCCAGCATTTT

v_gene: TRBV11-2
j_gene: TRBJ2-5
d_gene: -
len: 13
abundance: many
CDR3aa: CASSLGPYGDTDF
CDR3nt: TGTGCCAGCAGCTTAGGGCCGTATGGGGACACCGACTTC

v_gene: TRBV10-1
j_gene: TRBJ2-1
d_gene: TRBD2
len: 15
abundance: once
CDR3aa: CASSEGLAGHNEQFF
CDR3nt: TGCGCCAGCAGTGAGGGACTAGCGGGACACAATGAGCAGTTCTTC